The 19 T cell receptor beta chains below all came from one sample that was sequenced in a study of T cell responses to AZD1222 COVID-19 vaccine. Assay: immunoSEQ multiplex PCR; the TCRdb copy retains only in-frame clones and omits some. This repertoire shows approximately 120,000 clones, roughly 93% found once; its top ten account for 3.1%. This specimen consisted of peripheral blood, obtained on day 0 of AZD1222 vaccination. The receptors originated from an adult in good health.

Here the CDR3 DNA reads TGTGCCAGCACCTGGAGGGGGACAGGGGAAAACATTCAGTACTTC. This gives the protein CASTWRGTGENIQYF. The gene calls are TRBV2 and TRBJ2-4, with TRBD1 identical over 10 bases. Germline V CDR1 and CDR2: SNHLY, FYNNEI. This CDR3 spans 15 amino acids. The ends lost 7 bases at V and 5 bases at J; junction bases unmatched: 8.

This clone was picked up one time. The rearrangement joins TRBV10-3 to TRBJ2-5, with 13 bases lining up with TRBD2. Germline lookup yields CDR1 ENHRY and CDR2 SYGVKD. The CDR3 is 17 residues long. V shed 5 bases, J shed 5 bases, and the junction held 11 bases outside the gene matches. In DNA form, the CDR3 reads TGTGCCATCAGTAGGACTAGCGGGAGTCGTCTAGGTGAGACCCAGTACTTC. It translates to CAISRTSGSRLGETQYF.

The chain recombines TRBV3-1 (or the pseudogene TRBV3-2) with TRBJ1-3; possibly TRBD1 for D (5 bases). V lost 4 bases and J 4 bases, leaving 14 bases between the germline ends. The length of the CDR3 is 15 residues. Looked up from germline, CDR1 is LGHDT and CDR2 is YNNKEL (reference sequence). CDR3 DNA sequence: TGTGCCAGCAGCCGGGGGGACTTTTCCGGAAACACCATATATTTT. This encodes CASSRGDFSGNTIYF.

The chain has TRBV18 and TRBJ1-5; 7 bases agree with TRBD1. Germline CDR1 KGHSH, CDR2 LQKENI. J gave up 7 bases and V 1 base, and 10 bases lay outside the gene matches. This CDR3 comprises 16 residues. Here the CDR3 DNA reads TGTGCCAGCTCACCACAGGGGGCAGGGGGACCCCAGCCCCAGCATTTT. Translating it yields CASSPQGAGGPQPQHF.

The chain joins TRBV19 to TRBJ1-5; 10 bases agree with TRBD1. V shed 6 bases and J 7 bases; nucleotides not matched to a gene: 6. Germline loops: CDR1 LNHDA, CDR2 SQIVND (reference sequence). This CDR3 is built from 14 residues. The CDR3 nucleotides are TGTGCCAGTAGACCTGGACAGGGGGAACAGCCCCAGCATTTT. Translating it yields CASRPGQGEQPQHF.

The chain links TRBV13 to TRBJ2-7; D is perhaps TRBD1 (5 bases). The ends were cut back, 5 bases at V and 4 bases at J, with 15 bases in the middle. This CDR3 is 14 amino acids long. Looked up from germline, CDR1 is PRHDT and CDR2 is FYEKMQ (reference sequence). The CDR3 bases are TGTGCCAGCAGCACCCGACAGACCCGATACGAGCAGTACTTC. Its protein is CASSTRQTRYEQYF.

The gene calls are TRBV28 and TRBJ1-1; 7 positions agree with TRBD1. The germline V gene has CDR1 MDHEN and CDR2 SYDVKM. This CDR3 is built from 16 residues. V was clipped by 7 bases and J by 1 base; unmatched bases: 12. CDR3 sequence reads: CASTSAQRQGNTEAFF. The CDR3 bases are TGTGCCAGCACCTCCGCCCAAAGACAGGGGAACACTGAAGCTTTCTTT.

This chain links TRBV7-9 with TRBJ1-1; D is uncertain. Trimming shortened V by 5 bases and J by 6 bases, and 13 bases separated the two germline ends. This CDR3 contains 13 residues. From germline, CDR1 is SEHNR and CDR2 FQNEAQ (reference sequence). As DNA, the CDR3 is TGTGCCAGCAGCCCAGAGGTAGGGTCTGAAGCTTTCTTT. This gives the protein CASSPEVGSEAFF.

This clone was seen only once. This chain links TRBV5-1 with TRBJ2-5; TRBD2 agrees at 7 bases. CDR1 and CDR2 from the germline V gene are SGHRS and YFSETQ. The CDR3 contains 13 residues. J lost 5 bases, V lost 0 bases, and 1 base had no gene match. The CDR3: CASSLGGSETQYF. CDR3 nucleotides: TGCGCCAGCAGCTTGGGCGGGAGCGAGACCCAGTACTTC.

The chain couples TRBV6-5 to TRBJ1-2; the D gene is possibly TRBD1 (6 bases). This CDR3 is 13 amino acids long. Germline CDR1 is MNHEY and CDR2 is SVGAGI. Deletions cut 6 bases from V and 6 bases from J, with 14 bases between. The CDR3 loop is CASREWAGDGYTF. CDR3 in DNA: TGTGCCAGCAGAGAGTGGGCAGGGGATGGCTACACCTTC.

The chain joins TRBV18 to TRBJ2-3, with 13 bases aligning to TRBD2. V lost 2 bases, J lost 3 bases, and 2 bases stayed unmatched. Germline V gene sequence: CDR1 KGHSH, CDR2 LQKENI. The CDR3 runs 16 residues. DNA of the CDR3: TGTGCCAGCTCACCAGGACTAGCGGGAGTAACAGATACGCAGTATTTT. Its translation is CASSPGLAGVTDTQYF.

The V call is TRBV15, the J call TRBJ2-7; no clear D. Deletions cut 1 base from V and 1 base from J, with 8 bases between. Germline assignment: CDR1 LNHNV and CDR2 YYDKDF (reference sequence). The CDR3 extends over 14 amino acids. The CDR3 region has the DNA TGTGCCACCAGCAGAGGTCTCCCTTCCTACGAGCAGTACTTC. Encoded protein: CATSRGLPSYEQYF.

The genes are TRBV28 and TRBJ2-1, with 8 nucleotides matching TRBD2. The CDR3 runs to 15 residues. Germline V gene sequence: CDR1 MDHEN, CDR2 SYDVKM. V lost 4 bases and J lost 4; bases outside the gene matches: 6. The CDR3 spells CASSSREGLYNEQFF. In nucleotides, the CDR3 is TGTGCCAGCAGTTCTCGGGAGGGGCTTTACAATGAGCAGTTCTTC.

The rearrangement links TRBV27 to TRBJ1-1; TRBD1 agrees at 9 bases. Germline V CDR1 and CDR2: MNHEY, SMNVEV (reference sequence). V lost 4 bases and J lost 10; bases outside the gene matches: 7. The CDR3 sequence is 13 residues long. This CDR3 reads CASSSSGTGRAFF. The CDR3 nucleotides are TGTGCCAGCAGTTCATCCGGGACAGGGAGAGCTTTCTTT.

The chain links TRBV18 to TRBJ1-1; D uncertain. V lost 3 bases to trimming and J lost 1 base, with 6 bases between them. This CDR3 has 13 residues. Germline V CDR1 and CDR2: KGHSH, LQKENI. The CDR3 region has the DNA TGTGCCAGCTCACCGGGCACGAACACTGAAGCTTTCTTT. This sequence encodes CASSPGTNTEAFF.

This CDR3 is CASSFGVGNSPLHF. The DNA for the CDR3 is TGTGCCAGCAGTTTTGGGGTGGGGAATTCACCCCTCCACTTT. This rearrangement joins TRBV28 to TRBJ1-6; no clear D gene. The CDR3 has 14 amino acids. In germline, CDR1 is MDHEN, CDR2 SYDVKM. The germline V and J ends were trimmed by 3 bases and 7 bases, with 10 bases remaining between them.

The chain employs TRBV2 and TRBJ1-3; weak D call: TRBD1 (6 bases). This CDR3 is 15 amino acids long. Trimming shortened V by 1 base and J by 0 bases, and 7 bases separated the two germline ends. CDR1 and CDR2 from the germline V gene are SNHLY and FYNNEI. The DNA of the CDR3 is TGTGCCAGCAGTGAAGGACAGGCCTCTGGAAACACCATATATTTT. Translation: CASSEGQASGNTIYF.

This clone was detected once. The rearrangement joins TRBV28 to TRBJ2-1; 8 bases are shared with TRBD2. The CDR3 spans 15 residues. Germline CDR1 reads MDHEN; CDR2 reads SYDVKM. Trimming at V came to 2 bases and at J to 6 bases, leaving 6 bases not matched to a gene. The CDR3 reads CASSLHSGISNEQFF. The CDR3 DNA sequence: TGTGCCAGCAGTTTACATAGCGGGATAAGCAATGAGCAGTTCTTC.

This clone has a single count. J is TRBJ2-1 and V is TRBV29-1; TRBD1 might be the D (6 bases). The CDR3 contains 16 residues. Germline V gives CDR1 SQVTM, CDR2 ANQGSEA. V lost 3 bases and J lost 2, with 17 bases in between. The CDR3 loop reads CSVDGLTGNTYNEQFF. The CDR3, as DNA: TGCAGCGTTGACGGGCTGACAGGAAACACCTACAATGAGCAGTTCTTC.